The source of this TCR beta chain is a study of Ad26.COV2.S vaccination and SARS-CoV-2 variants. This clone came up a few times. TCRdb keeps only in-frame clones here, not all; method: immunoSEQ multiplex PCR. The profile covers more than 300,000 clones, with 86% appearing a single time and more than 1.5% taken by the ten largest. Treatment described: 19 received Ad26.COV2.S at low or high dose, single or two shots; 5 received placebo; per-sample allocation not given. Samples came from day 63 after the first vaccine or placebo injection. This sequence originates from a person aged 18 to 65 who received the Ad26.COV2.S COVID-19 vaccine or a placebo. The starting material was peripheral blood, obtained in a trial of Ad26.COV2.S vaccine versus placebo.

The CDR3 loop is CASSQGLWDTEAFF. CDR3 nucleotides: TGTGCCAGCAGTCAGGGACTCTGGGACACTGAAGCTTTCTTT. The gene calls are TRBV6-5 and TRBJ1-1, with D tentatively TRBD1 (5 bases). There are 14 residues in the CDR3. Germline V CDR1 and CDR2: MNHEY, SVGAGI. Trimming took 5 bases from V and 3 from J, leaving 13 bases between them.